This T cell receptor (beta chain) is from a study of T cell responses to AZD1222 COVID-19 vaccine. Study-wide results and limits: None of the repertoires were sampled until the peak T cell response had passed.

To note about this clone: The antigen is not known.

The CDR3 spans 14 residues. V was cut by 2 bases and J by 7 bases, with 10 bases left in between. The germline V gene encodes CDR1 SGDLS and CDR2 YYNGEE. Clones were sequenced by immunoSEQ multiplex PCR, and TCRdb holds only the in-frame ones, with some missing. This repertoire shows around 140,000 clones, 86% found once; its top ten account for approximately 5%. Sample: peripheral blood, taken 28 days after the second AZD1222 dose. V and J are TRBV9 and TRBJ1-6; TRBD1 might be the D (5 bases). This sequence originates from an adult who received the AZD1222 COVID-19 vaccine. This chain's CDR3 is CASSVGTDNSPLHF. CDR3 coding DNA: TGTGCCAGCAGCGTTGGGACGGACAATTCACCCCTCCACTTT. The full variable domain, completed using reference TRBV9 and TRBJ1-6, is DSGVTQTPKHLITATGQRVTLRCSPRSGDLSVYWYQQSLDQGLQFLIQYYNGEERAKGNILERFSAQQFPDLHSELNLSSLELGDSALYFCASSVGTDNSPLHFGNGTRLTVT.